The rows below give T cell receptor beta chains drawn from one sample of a study of blood T cells in healthy people across ages. TCRdb itself ran the 5' RACE reads through MiXCR, one entry per CDR3 protein. The data hold about 1.4 million distinct CDR3 sequences, with 45% to 70% observed a single time. Sequencing was done on a sample of blood. These receptors originate from a man aged 18 to 35 in good health. The CDR3 runs from the conserved cysteine through the conserved F or W.

j_gene | v_gene | CDR3aa
TRBJ2-5 | TRBV29-1 | CSVEVTGTETQYF
TRBJ2-7 | TRBV4-1 | CASSQGTGPEQYF
TRBJ2-7 | TRBV29-1 | CSVLGGGGSNEQYF
TRBJ2-7 | TRBV7-2 | CASSAGLAVHSYEQYF
TRBJ2-1 | TRBV15 | CATSRDGTGGDEQFF
TRBJ2-5 | TRBV6-2/TRBV6-3 | CASTSRFGEQYF
TRBJ1-2 | TRBV7-9 | CASSLVSGNYGYTF
TRBJ1-1 | TRBV10-3 | CAISDSEGVGTEAFF
TRBJ2-1 | TRBV6-5 | CASSYVGVGNEQFF
TRBJ1-3 | TRBV7-6 | CASSPNGGESSGNTIYF
TRBJ2-7 | TRBV4-2 | CASPRGGVPYEQYF
TRBJ1-2 | TRBV29-1 | CSVGTGPGYGYTF
TRBJ1-5 | TRBV28 | CASSTGGDGNQPQHF
TRBJ2-7 | TRBV2 | CASSRDRVMGYEQYF
TRBJ2-5 | TRBV20-1 | CSANGLAGGQETQYF
TRBJ1-6 | TRBV4-3 | CASSQDHRDNSPLHF
TRBJ2-7 | TRBV29-1 | CSVGTSGGSAYEQYF
. | TRBV6-5 | CASSGAHTGTQYF
TRBJ2-1 | TRBV7-2 | CASSLRRDSDEQFF
TRBJ1-2 | TRBV7-2 | CASSLSGQDNYGYTF
TRBJ2-3 | TRBV5-4 | CASSGWSDTQYF
TRBJ2-5 | TRBV20-1 | CTASGGAGETQYF
TRBJ1-2 | TRBV27 | CASRTTGYYGYTF
TRBJ1-2 | TRBV29-1 | CSVRQTDKAYGYTF
TRBJ2-7 | TRBV27 | CASSSLQGTYEQYF
TRBJ1-2 | TRBV6-5 | CASSSEIQESYGYTF
TRBJ2-5 | TRBV20-1 | CSASDRGKRGTQYF
TRBJ2-7 | TRBV20-1 | CSTPVVADPYEQYF
TRBJ2-7 | TRBV7-2 | CASSLHRDRGFSYEQYF
TRBJ2-1 | TRBV7-6 | CASSLFVEDNEQFF
TRBJ2-2 | TRBV2 | CAKQRGQNTGELFF
. | TRBV6-5 | CASSYSWAGGETQYF
TRBJ2-2 | TRBV4-2 | CASSHTGTGSTGELFF
TRBJ1-3 | TRBV4-3 | CASSQVERAGNTIYF
TRBJ1-2 | TRBV18 | CASSPRQGDNYGYTF
TRBJ2-1 | TRBV4-1 | CASSQEALINEQFF
TRBJ2-1 | TRBV3-1 | CASSPGQGSPLNNEQFF
TRBJ1-1 | TRBV10-3 | CAISRLEGDTEAFF
TRBJ2-7 | TRBV5-5 | CASSLVSGTPGRYEQYF
TRBJ1-2 | TRBV9 | CASSSPERYGYTF
TRBJ2-7 | TRBV20-1 | CSARTYSGSGYEQYF
TRBJ1-3 | TRBV4-3 | CASSQETAGNTIYF
TRBJ2-1 | TRBV6-1 | CASSDGFRWTSGGTTYNEQFF
TRBJ2-7 | TRBV29-1 | CGVDDSSYEQYF
TRBJ2-1 | TRBV4-3 | CASRGGPNEQFF
. | TRBV4-2 | CASSQEPPSVYEQYF
TRBJ2-1 | TRBV5-1 | CASSPGTSPGNEQFF
TRBJ2-7 | TRBV29-1 | CSVDNKGYEQYF
TRBJ1-6 | TRBV2 | CASGDREHSPLHF
TRBJ2-3 | TRBV20-1 | CSARDAGDTQYF
TRBJ2-1 | TRBV11-2 | CASSRQGVIGYNEQFF
TRBJ2-7 | TRBV29-1 | CSVDGIGTEPYEQYF
TRBJ2-3 | TRBV10-1 | CASTWGLTDTQYF